The sequence of this T cell receptor (beta chain) was determined in a study of cytomegalovirus exposure and HLA in healthy donors. The germline V and J ends were trimmed by 4 bases and 0 bases, with 13 bases remaining between them. This CDR3 has 15 residues. CDR1 and CDR2 from the germline V gene are MNHEY and SVGAGI. Primers for the PCR totalled 60 Vbeta and 13 Jbeta. Profiling relied on immunoSEQ multiplex PCR, and the TCRdb table lists in-frame clones only, not all of them. The data contain some 91,000 clones, approximately 78% of them seen just once; the ten biggest clones take up more than 0.6%. Nominally healthy donors provided the samples, though records likely missed some immune exposures.

The sample comprised PBMCs. The sequence derives from an older woman in good health and CMV-seronegative. The chain employs TRBV6-5 and TRBJ2-7, with D uncertain. The CDR3 protein is CASSSSALISYEQYF. In nucleotides, the CDR3 is TGTGCCAGCAGTTCCTCCGCCCTAATCTCCTACGAGCAGTACTTC.